These 25 T cell receptor beta chains came from one sample sequenced in a study of T-cell memory formation after mild COVID-19. One entry per CDR3 protein results from TCRdb running MiXCR on the 5' RACE reads. The table shows hundreds of thousands of distinct CDR3 sequences, with around 24% occurring only once. The sample taken for sequencing was PBMCs or a T cell subset sorted from them (not recorded which). All receptors derive from an adult woman who had mild COVID-19 (a few samples of this study predate the infection). Cell type and time point are not known.

This clonotype has more than one count but fewer than ten. The chain employs TRBV6-2 or TRBV6-3 and TRBJ1-2, with D tentatively TRBD1 (6 bases). The ends were cut back, 2 bases at V and 4 bases at J, with 11 bases in the middle. The germline gives CDR1 MNHEY, CDR2 SVGEGT. This CDR3 is 14 amino acids long. The CDR3 nucleotides read TGTGCCAGCAGTTACACCGGGACAATCTATGGCTACACCTTC. Encoded protein: CASSYTGTIYGYTF.

The rearrangement uses TRBV4-2 and TRBJ2-1, with 7 bases aligning to TRBD2. CDR1 is LGHNA, CDR2 YNFKEQ, per germline. Germline trimming cut 4 bases from V and 12 bases from J; bases unmatched to any gene: 6. This CDR3 has 12 amino acids. The CDR3 loop is CASSRKGLWQFF. The CDR3, as DNA: TGTGCCAGCAGCCGGAAGGGACTATGGCAGTTCTTC.

The V call is TRBV7-3, the J call TRBJ2-1, with D tentatively TRBD1 (6 bases). V shed 5 bases and J shed 0 bases, with 11 bases lying between them. The CDR3 spans 15 residues. Germline CDR1 SGHTA, CDR2 FQGTGA. The CDR3, as DNA: TGTGCCAGCAGCCAGGACAGCCGCTCCTACAATGAGCAGTTCTTC. Amino acid sequence: CASSQDSRSYNEQFF.

This clonotype showed up just a few times. The genes are TRBV5-1 and TRBJ1-1; D gene uncertain. This CDR3 is built from 15 residues. V was clipped by 3 bases and J by 5 bases, with 17 bases between them. Germline assignment: CDR1 SGHRS and CDR2 YFSETQ. CDR3 amino acids: CASSSGPGIGTEAFF. In nucleotides, the CDR3 is TGCGCCAGCAGCTCTGGACCCGGAATTGGGACTGAAGCTTTCTTT.

There are a few counts of this clonotype. The chain links TRBV20-1 to TRBJ2-1; 11 nucleotides agree with TRBD2. CDR3 length: 17 amino acids. Looked up from germline, CDR1 is DFQATT and CDR2 is SNEGSKA (reference sequence). With V trimmed by 2 bases and J by 5 bases, 11 bases remained unmatched. The CDR3 loop is CSARFFAGTSGNNEQFF. The CDR3 DNA reads as TGCAGTGCTAGATTTTTTGCCGGGACTAGCGGAAACAATGAGCAGTTCTTC.

The rearrangement joins TRBV2 to TRBJ2-1; 10 nucleotides agree with TRBD1. The V gene's germline CDR1 is SNHLY and CDR2 FYNNEI. The CDR3 is 14 residues long. V was pared by 10 bases and J by 11 bases, with 14 bases of the junction left unmatched. The chain's CDR3 is CATHRDRGEYKQFF. The CDR3 region has the DNA TGTGCCACTCACCGGGACAGGGGAGAATATAAGCAGTTCTTC.

This clonotype was counted a few times. The chain links TRBV24-1 to TRBJ2-7, with no clear D. CDR3 length: 11 amino acids. Germline lookup yields CDR1 KGHDR and CDR2 SFDVKD. V was clipped by 3 bases and J by 4 bases, with 3 bases between them. CDR3 protein: CATSDHYEQYF. The CDR3 nucleotides are TGTGCCACCAGTGATCATTACGAGCAGTACTTC.

V gene TRBV13 combines with J gene TRBJ1-2; unclear D gene. The CDR3 length is 14 residues. Trimming cost V 0 bases and J 6 bases, with 11 bases left between them. Germline V CDR1 and CDR2: PRHDT, FYEKMQ (reference sequence). The CDR3 here is CASSLGVPVDGYTF. In DNA, the CDR3 is TGTGCCAGCAGCTTAGGGGTCCCAGTCGATGGCTACACCTTC.

This clonotype was seen only a few times. This chain connects TRBV7-9 to TRBJ2-2; possible D gene TRBD2, 5 bases. The CDR3 is 12 residues long. CDR1 and CDR2 from the germline V gene are SEHNR and FQNEAQ (reference sequence). Written as DNA, the CDR3 is TGTGCTAGGGCTAGCTACGCCGGGGAGCTGTTTTTT. Residues: CARASYAGELFF.

This chain joins TRBV9 and TRBJ2-7; no clear D gene. V was trimmed by 3 bases and J by 5 bases, leaving 12 bases between them. There are 13 residues in the CDR3. Germline CDR1 is SGDLS and CDR2 is YYNGEE. CDR3 coding DNA: TGTGCCAGCAGCGGAGGTCCGGGCCACGAGCAGTACTTC. Translation: CASSGGPGHEQYF.

V usage is TRBV4-1 and J usage is TRBJ1-2; unclear D gene. The CDR3 consists of 15 residues. Looked up from germline, CDR1 is MGHRA and CDR2 is YSYEKL. The V gene lost 1 base and the J gene lost 6 bases, with 15 bases spanning the gap. CDR3 sequence reads: CASSQAQKTFDGYTF. The CDR3 DNA sequence: TGCGCCAGCAGCCAAGCTCAGAAGACCTTTGATGGCTACACCTTC.

The CDR3 spells CASTGEGSNYGYTF. The CDR3 nucleotides are TGTGCCAGCACCGGAGAGGGCTCCAACTATGGCTACACCTTC. The chain links TRBV3-1 to TRBJ1-2, with unresolved D. There are 14 residues in the CDR3. Germline assignment: CDR1 LGHDT and CDR2 YNNKEL (reference sequence). Trimming left V 7 bases short and J 2 bases short, with 14 bases between. Full variable domain (remainder filled in from reference TRBV3-1 and TRBJ1-2): DTAVSQTPKYLVTQMGNDKSIKCEQNLGHDTMYWYKQDSKKFLKIMFSYNNKELIINETVPNRFSPKSPDKAHLNLHINSLELGDSAVYFCASTGEGSNYGYTFGSGTRLTVV.

DNA of the CDR3: TGTGCCAGCAGCCTGAATAATGAAAAACTGTTTTTT. Translating gives CASSLNNEKLFF. This chain joins TRBV28 and TRBJ1-4, with D unresolved. The CDR3 runs 12 residues. From germline, CDR1 is MDHEN and CDR2 SYDVKM. V shed 6 bases and J shed 4 bases, with 6 bases lying between them.

This clonotype was picked up a small number of times. The rearrangement uses TRBV5-6 and TRBJ2-3, with 9 bases lining up with TRBD1. The CDR3 spans 14 residues. CDR1 SGHDT and CDR2 YYEEEE come from the germline V gene. V gave up 3 bases and J gave up 5 bases; unmatched junction bases: 4. The CDR3 sequence: CASSSGTGLDTQYF. CDR3 DNA: TGTGCCAGCAGCTCCGGGACAGGGTTAGATACGCAGTATTTT.

The chain is built from TRBV2 and TRBJ1-6; D is uncertain. Germline loops: CDR1 SNHLY, CDR2 FYNNEI. V was shortened by 7 bases and J by 8 bases, with 12 bases between the two germline ends. The CDR3 spans 13 residues. CDR3: CASKDDGDSPLHF. CDR3 sequence (DNA): TGTGCCAGCAAAGACGACGGAGATTCACCCCTCCACTTT.

The chain links TRBV6-6 to TRBJ1-1; D perhaps matches TRBD1 (5 bases). CDR3 length: 16 residues. Germline assignment: CDR1 MNHNY and CDR2 SVGAGI (reference sequence). With 0 bases removed from V and 0 bases from J, the gap between germline ends came to 11 bases. The CDR3 protein is CASSYSTAGLNTEAFF. CDR3 sequence (DNA): TGTGCCAGCAGTTACTCTACCGCAGGGCTGAACACTGAAGCTTTCTTT.

The V call is TRBV6-6, the J call TRBJ1-1, with D possibly TRBD1 on 5 matching bases. The CDR3 consists of 14 residues. V lost 7 bases and J 4 bases, leaving 16 bases between the germline ends. Germline assignment: CDR1 MNHNY and CDR2 SVGAGI (reference sequence). The CDR3 nucleotides read TGTGCCAGCATCACAGACCGGAGGGGCACTGAAGCTTTCTTT. Translating gives CASITDRRGTEAFF.

V gene TRBV6-5 combines with J gene TRBJ2-7, with 11 nucleotides matching TRBD2. Germline assignment: CDR1 MNHEY and CDR2 SVGAGI. The CDR3 consists of 16 residues. Losses at the gene ends were 2 bases for V and 5 bases for J; bases not matched to a gene: 8. CDR3 coding DNA: TGTGCCAGCAGTTACAGACCCGGGACTAGCGGAAACGAGCAGTACTTC. Translation: CASSYRPGTSGNEQYF.

The chain employs TRBV4-2 and TRBJ2-7; the match to TRBD1 covers 8 bases. Germline CDR1 reads LGHNA; CDR2 reads YNFKEQ. V trimming: 5 bases; J trimming: 3 bases; junction bases outside the gene matches: 9. This CDR3 is 15 amino acids long. The CDR3 here is CASSSPGTGLYEQYF. CDR3 nucleotide sequence: TGTGCCAGCAGCTCCCCCGGGACAGGCCTCTACGAGCAGTACTTC.

This clonotype was counted a few times. This chain connects TRBV29-1 to TRBJ2-1, with TRBD1 matching 8 bases. The CDR3 totals 15 residues. CDR1 and CDR2 from the germline V gene are SQVTM and ANQGSEA. The V and J ends lost 3 bases and 1 base, in that order; junction bases with no gene match: 5. The CDR3 loop reads CSVDTGQGSYNEQFF. The DNA for the CDR3 is TGCAGCGTTGATACTGGACAGGGTTCCTACAATGAGCAGTTCTTC.

This rearrangement joins TRBV29-1 to TRBJ2-5; D not certain. Between the trimmed V and J ends, which lost 3 bases and 4 bases, there was a span of 12 bases. Germline CDR1 is SQVTM and CDR2 is ANQGSEA. This CDR3 contains 13 residues. Written as DNA, the CDR3 is TGCAGCGTTGATAGTACAGCCGCAGAGACCCAGTACTTC. It is translated as CSVDSTAAETQYF.

The chain joins TRBV5-1 to TRBJ2-7; TRBD2 aligns across 7 bases. CDR1 is SGHRS, CDR2 YFSETQ, per germline. J was trimmed by 4 bases and V by 7 bases; bases with no gene match: 14. The CDR3 loop spans 15 amino acids. CDR3 protein: CASRSGRALAYEQYF. Here the CDR3 DNA reads TGCGCCAGCCGGTCTGGGAGGGCCTTGGCGTACGAGCAGTACTTC.

This clonotype came up once. The rearrangement joins TRBV7-9 to TRBJ2-7, with 9 bases identical to TRBD1. CDR1 is SEHNR and CDR2 is FQNEAQ in the germline V gene (reference sequence). CDR3 length: 15 residues. The J segment lost 1 base and the V segment lost 3 bases, leaving 4 bases of the junction unmatched. CDR3 sequence: CASSFGQGNSYEQYF. The CDR3 DNA reads as TGTGCCAGCAGCTTTGGACAGGGGAATTCCTACGAGCAGTACTTC. The variable domain in full, completed from reference TRBV7-9 and TRBJ2-7, reads DTGVSQNPRHKITKRGQNVTFRCDPISEHNRLYWYRQTLGQGPEFLTYFQNEAQLEKSRLLSDRFSAERPKGSFSTLEIQRTEQGDSAMYLCASSFGQGNSYEQYFGPGTRLTVT.

Only a few counts were recorded for this clonotype. V is TRBV7-3 and J is TRBJ2-7, with D tentatively TRBD1 or TRBD2 (5 bases each). Trimming took 5 bases from V and 3 from J, leaving 17 bases between them. Germline V gives CDR1 SGHTA, CDR2 FQGTGA. The CDR3 runs to 15 residues. CDR3 in amino acids: CASSPGAATGYEQYF. The CDR3 DNA reads TGTGCCAGCAGCCCAGGAGCGGCCACAGGCTACGAGCAGTACTTC.

This clonotype was seen ten or more times. This sequence joins TRBV12-3 or TRBV12-4 and TRBJ2-5; 12 bases agree with TRBD1. The CDR3 spans 16 residues. Trimming took 7 bases from V and 0 from J; bases not matched to a gene: 6. The CDR3 DNA is TGTGCCAGCACCCACGGGACAGGGGGCTACCAAGAGACCCAGTACTTC. This gives the protein CASTHGTGGYQETQYF.